This T cell receptor beta chain is from a study of metastatic and nonmetastatic thyroid tumors. Across the whole study: A comparison of repertoires was made across blood and tumor or nodule tissue from malignant and benign thyroid patients. General study results and limits: It was reportedly found that TCR beta diversity was significantly higher in malignant thyroid tumors than in benign nodules, a difference seen in both blood and tumor samples.

TCRdb reprocessed the PCR reads using MiXCR. This table has 90,000 or so clones, 7.5% to 9% appearing once. The CDR3 is made up of 15 amino acids. Trimming removed 0 bases at V and 4 bases at J, with 11 bases between. Germline CDR1 reads LGHNA; CDR2 reads YNFKEQ. This clone was picked up many times. What it binds is not known. All patients reached thyroid surgery having received no treatment beforehand. The receptor was derived from a female donor with papillary thyroid cancer or a benign thyroid nodule (not recorded which). Some clones in this sample may be carry-over from other donors' samples. Sample: blood. The rearrangement links TRBV4-2 to TRBJ2-3, with a weak D call TRBD1 (5 bases). The CDR3 region is CASSQDRVSSDTQYF. The CDR3 bases are TGTGCCAGCAGCCAAGACAGGGTTAGTTCAGATACGCAGTATTTT.